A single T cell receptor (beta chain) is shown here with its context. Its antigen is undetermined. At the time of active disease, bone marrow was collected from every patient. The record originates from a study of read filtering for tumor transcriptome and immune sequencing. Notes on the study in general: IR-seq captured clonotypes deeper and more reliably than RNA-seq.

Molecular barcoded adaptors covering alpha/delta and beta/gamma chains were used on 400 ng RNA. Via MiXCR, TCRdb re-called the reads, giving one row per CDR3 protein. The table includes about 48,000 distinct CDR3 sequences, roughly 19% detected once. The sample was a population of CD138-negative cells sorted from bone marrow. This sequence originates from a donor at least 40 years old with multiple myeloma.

CDR3 protein: CSASLRAGGTDTQYF. The CDR3, as DNA: TGCAGTGCTAGTCTGCGAGCGGGAGGCACAGATACGCAGTATTTT. V usage is TRBV20-1 and J usage is TRBJ2-3, with 8 positions matching TRBD2. V dropped 3 bases and J dropped 1; count of bases not matched to a gene: 6. The CDR3 sequence is 15 residues long. Germline CDR1 DFQATT, CDR2 SNEGSKA (reference sequence).